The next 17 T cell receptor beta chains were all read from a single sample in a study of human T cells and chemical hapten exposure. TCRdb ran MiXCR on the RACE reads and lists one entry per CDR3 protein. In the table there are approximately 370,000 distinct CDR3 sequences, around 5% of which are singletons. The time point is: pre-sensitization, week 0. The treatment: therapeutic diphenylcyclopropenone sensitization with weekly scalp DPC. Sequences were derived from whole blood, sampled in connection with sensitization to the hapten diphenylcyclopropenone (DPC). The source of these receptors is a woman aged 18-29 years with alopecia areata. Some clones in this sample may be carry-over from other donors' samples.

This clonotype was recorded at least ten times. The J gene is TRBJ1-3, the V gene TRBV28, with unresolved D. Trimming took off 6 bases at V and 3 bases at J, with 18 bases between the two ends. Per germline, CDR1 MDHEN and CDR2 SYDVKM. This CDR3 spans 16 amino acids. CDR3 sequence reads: CASSQTASGSGNTIYF. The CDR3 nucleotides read TGTGCCAGCAGCCAAACCGCTAGCGGGAGTGGAAACACCATATATTTT.

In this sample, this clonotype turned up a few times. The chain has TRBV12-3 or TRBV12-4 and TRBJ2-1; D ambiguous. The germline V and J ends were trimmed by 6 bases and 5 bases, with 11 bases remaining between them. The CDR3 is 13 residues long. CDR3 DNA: TGTGCCAGCAGCCCGCTCCAGGACAATGAGCAGTTCTTC. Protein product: CASSPLQDNEQFF.

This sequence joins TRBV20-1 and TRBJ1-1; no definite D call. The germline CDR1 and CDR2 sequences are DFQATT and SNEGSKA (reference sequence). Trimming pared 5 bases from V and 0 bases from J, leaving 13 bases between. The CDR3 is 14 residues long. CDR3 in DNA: TGCAGTGCTCGACCCGCCGGTCTGAACACTGAAGCTTTCTTT. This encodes CSARPAGLNTEAFF.

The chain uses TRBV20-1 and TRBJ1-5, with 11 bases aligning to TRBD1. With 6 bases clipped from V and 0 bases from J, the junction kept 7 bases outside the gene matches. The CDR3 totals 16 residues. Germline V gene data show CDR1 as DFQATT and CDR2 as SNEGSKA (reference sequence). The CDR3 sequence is CSAGGTGGYSNQPQHF. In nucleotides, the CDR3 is TGCAGTGCCGGGGGGACAGGGGGTTATAGCAATCAGCCCCAGCATTTT.

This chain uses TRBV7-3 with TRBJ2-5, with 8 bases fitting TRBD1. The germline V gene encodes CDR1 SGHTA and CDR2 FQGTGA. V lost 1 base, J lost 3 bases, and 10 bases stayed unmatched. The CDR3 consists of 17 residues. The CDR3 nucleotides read TGTGCCAGCAGCTTAATGGGCCAGGGGGCTTATGAAGAGACCCAGTACTTC. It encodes CASSLMGQGAYEETQYF.

The DNA for the CDR3 is TGCAGTGCTGCACTCACGAGGGGGGATACGCAGTATTTT. Encoded protein: CSAALTRGDTQYF. V usage is TRBV20-1 and J usage is TRBJ2-3, with a possible D match to TRBD1 (6 bases). V lost 5 bases and J lost 6, with 15 bases in between. Germline V gene lookup returns CDR1 DFQATT and CDR2 SNEGSKA (reference sequence). This CDR3 spans 13 amino acids.

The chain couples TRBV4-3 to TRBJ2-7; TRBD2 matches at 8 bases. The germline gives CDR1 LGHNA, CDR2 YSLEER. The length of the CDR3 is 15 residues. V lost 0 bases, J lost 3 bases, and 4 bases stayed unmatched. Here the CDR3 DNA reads TGCGCCAGCAGCCAAGATTACGGGGGGGGCTACGAGCAGTACTTC. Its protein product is CASSQDYGGGYEQYF.

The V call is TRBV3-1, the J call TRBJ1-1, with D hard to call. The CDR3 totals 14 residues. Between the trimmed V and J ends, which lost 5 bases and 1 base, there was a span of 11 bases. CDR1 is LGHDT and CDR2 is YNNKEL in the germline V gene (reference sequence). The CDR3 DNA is TGTGCCAGCAGCTTTGGACGGGAGAACACTGAAGCTTTCTTT. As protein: CASSFGRENTEAFF.

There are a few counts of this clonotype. In DNA form, the CDR3 reads TGCAGTGCCGCGGGACAGGGGGGCCAGCCCCAGCATTTT. Translating it yields CSAAGQGGQPQHF. J is TRBJ1-5 and V is TRBV20-1; TRBD1 matches 11 bases. Germline trimming cut 6 bases from V and 7 bases from J; bases unmatched to any gene: 5. Germline-derived CDR1 and CDR2 are DFQATT and SNEGSKA (reference sequence). This CDR3 comprises 13 residues.

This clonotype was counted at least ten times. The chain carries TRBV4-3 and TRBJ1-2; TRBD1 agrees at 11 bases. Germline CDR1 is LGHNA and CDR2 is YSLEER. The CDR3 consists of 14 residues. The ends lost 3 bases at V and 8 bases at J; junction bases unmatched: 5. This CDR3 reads CASSHLGQGGGYTF. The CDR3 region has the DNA TGCGCCAGCAGCCATTTGGGACAGGGGGGAGGCTACACCTTC.

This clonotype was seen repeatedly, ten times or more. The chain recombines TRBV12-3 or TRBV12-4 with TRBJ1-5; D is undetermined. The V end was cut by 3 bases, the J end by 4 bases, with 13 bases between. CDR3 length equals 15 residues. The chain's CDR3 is CASSFPRPGNQPQHF. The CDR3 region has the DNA TGTGCCAGCAGTTTCCCCCGACCGGGGAATCAGCCCCAGCATTTT.

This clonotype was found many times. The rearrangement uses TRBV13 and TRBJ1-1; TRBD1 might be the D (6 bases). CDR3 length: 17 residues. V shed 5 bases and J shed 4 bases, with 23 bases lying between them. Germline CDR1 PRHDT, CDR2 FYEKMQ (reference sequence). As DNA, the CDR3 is TGTGCCAGCAGCGAAAATAGACAACAGGGATTCGGCACTGAAGCTTTCTTT. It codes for CASSENRQQGFGTEAFF.

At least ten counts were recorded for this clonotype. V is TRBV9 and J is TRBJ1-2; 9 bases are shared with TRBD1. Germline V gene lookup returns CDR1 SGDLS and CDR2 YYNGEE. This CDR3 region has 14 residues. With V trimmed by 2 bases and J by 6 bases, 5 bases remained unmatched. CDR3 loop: CASSVDRGIDGYTF. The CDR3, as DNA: TGTGCCAGCAGCGTTGACAGGGGGATTGATGGCTACACCTTC.

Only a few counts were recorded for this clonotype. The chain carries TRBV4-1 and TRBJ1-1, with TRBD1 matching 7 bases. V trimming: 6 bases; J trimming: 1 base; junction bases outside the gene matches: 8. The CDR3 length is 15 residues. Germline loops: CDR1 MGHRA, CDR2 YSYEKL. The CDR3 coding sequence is TGCGCCAGCAGAATGCCTACAGGGGCGAACACTGAAGCTTTCTTT. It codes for CASRMPTGANTEAFF.

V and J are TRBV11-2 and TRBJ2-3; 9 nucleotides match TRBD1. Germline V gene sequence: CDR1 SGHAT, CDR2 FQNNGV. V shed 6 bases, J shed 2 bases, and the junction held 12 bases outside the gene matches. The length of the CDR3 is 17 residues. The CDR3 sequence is CASSQLPGQGTTDTQYF. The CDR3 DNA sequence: TGTGCCAGCAGTCAGTTACCGGGACAGGGTACCACAGATACGCAGTATTTT. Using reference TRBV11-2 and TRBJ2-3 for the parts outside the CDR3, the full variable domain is EAGVAQSPRYKIIEKRQSVAFWCNPISGHATLYWYQQILGQGPKLLIQFQNNGVVDDSQLPKDRFSAERLKGVDSTLKIQPAKLEDSAVYLCASSQLPGQGTTDTQYFGPGTRLTVL.

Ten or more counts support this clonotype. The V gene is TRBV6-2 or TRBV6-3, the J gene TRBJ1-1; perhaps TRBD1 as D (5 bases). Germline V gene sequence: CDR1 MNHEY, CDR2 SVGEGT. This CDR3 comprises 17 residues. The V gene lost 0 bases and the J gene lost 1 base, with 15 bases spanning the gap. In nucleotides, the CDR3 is TGTGCCAGCAGTTACTCGTTTCTGGCAGGGTCGAACACTGAAGCTTTCTTT. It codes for CASSYSFLAGSNTEAFF.

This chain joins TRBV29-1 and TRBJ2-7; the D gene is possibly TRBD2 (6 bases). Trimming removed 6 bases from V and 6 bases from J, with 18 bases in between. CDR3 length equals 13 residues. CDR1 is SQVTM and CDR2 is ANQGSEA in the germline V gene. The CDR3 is CSVSGSGGVEQYF. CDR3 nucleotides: TGCAGCGTCTCGGGCTCTGGAGGGGTCGAGCAGTACTTC.